This record covers a single T cell receptor beta chain. The PCR had 60 Vbeta and 13 Jbeta primers. Clones were read by immunoSEQ multiplex PCR, and TCRdb kept only the in-frame ones, dropping some. In the table there are about 110,000 clones, over 60% of which are singletons. The sample belongs to a study of cytomegalovirus exposure and HLA in healthy donors. The V and J ends lost 1 base and 5 bases respectively, with 13 bases between them. CDR3 length equals 14 residues. Looked up from germline, CDR1 is SGHRS and CDR2 is YFSETQ. The chain has TRBV5-1 and TRBJ2-7; D is perhaps TRBD1 (6 bases). The origin of this receptor is a woman aged 45 to 65 in good health and CMV-seropositive. The sequencing sample was made of PBMCs. CDR3: CASSLTAGADEQYF. CDR3 DNA: TGCGCCAGCAGCTTGACAGCAGGGGCCGACGAGCAGTACTTC.